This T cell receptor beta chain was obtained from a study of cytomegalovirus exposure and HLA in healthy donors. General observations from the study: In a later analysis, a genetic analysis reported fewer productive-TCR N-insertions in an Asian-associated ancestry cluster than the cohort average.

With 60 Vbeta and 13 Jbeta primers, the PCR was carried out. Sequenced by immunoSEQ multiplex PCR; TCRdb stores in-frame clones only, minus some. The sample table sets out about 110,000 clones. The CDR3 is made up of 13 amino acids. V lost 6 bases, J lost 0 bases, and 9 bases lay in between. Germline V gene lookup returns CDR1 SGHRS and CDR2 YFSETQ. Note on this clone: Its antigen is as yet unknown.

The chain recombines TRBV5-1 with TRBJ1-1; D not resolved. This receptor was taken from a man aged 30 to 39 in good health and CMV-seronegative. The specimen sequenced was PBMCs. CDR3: CASKQALNTEAFF. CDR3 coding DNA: TGCGCCAGCAAGCAGGCCTTGAACACTGAAGCTTTCTTT.